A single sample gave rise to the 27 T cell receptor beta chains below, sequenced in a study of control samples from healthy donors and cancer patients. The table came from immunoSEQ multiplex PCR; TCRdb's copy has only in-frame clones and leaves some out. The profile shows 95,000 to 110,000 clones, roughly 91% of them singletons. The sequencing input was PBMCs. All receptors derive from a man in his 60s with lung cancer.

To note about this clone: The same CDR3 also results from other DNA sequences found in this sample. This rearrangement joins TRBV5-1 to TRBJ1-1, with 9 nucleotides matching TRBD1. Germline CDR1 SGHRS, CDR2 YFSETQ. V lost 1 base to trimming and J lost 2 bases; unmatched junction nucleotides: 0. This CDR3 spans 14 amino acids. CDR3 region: CASSLTGGNTEAFF. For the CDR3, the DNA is TGCGCCAGCAGCTTGACAGGGGGCAACACTGAAGCTTTCTTT.

The DNA for the CDR3 is TGTGCCAGCAGCTTAGGAACAGGGGCGAACACCGGGGAGCTGTTTTTT. As protein: CASSLGTGANTGELFF. The chain has TRBV7-2 and TRBJ2-2, with 7 bases identical to TRBD1. Germline V gene sequence: CDR1 SGHTA, CDR2 FQGNSA. The CDR3 covers 16 residues. Losses at the gene ends were 1 base for V and 0 bases for J; bases not matched to a gene: 2.

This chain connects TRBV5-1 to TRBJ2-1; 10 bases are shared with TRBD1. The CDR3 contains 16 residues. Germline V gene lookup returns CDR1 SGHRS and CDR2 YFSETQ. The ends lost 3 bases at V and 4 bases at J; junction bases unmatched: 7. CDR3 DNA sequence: TGCGCCAGCAGCTCGGGGACAGGGGAGGGGTACAATGAGCAGTTCTTC. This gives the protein CASSSGTGEGYNEQFF.

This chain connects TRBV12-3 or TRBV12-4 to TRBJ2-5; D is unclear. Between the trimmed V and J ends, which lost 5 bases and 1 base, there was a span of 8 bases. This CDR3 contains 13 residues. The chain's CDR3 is CASSPWVQETQYF. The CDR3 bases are TGTGCCAGCAGTCCGTGGGTCCAAGAGACCCAGTACTTC.

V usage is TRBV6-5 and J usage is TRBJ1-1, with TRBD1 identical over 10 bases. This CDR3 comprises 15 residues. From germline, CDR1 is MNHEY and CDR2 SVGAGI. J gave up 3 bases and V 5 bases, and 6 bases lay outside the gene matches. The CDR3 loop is CASSRDRGGDTEAFF. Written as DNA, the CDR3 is TGTGCCAGCAGTAGGGACAGGGGAGGGGACACTGAAGCTTTCTTT.

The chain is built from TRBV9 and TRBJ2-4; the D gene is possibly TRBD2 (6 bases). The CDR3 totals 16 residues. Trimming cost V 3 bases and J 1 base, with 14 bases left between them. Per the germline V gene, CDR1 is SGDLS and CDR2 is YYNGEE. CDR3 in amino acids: CASSGQNSGAKNIQYF. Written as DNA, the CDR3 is TGTGCCAGCAGCGGACAAAATAGCGGCGCCAAAAACATTCAGTACTTC. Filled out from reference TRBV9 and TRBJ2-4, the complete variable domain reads DSGVTQTPKHLITATGQRVTLRCSPRSGDLSVYWYQQSLDQGLQFLIQYYNGEERAKGNILERFSAQQFPDLHSELNLSSLELGDSALYFCASSGQNSGAKNIQYFGAGTRLSVL.

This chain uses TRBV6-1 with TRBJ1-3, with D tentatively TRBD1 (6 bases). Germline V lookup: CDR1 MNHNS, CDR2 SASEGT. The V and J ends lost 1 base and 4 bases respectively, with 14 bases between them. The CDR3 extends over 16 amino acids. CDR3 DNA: TGTGCCAGCAGTGAAGGGAAGAGGGGGTCGGGAAACACCATATATTTT. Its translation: CASSEGKRGSGNTIYF.

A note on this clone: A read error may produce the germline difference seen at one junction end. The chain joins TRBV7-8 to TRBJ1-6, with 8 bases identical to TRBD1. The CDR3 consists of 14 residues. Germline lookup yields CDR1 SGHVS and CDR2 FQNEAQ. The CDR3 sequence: CASSIDRGYSPLHF. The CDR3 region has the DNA TGTGCCAGCAGTATTGACAGGGGTTATTCGCCCCTCCACTTT.

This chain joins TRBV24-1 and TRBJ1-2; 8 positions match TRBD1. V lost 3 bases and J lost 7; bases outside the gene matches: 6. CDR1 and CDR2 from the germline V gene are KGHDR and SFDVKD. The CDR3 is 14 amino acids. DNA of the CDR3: TGTGCCACCAGTGATGGACAGGGTATGAGTGGCTACACCTTC. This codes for CATSDGQGMSGYTF.

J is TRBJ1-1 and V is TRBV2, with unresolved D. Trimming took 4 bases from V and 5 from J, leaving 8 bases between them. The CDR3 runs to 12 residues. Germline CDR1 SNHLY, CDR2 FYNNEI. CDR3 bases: TGTGCCAGCAGTGGCCCGGGGACTGAAGCTTTCTTT. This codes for CASSGPGTEAFF.

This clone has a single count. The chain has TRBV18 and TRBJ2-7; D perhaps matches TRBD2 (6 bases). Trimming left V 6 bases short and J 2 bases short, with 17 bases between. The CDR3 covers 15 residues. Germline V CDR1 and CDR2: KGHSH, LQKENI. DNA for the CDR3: TGTGCCAGCTCTCTGGGGGGATCAGGGACCTACGAGCAGTACTTC. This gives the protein CASSLGGSGTYEQYF.

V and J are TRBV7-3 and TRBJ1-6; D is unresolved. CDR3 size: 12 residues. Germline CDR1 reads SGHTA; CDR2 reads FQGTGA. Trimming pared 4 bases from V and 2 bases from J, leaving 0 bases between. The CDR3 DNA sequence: TGTGCCAGCAGCTCCTATAATTCACCCCTCCACTTT. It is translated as CASSSYNSPLHF.

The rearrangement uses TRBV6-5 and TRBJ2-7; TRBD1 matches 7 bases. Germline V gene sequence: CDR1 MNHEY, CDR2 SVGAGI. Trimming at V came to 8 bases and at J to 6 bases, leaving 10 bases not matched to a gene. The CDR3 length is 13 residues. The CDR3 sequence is CASRDRPSGEQYV. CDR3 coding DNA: TGTGCCAGCCGGGACAGACCTTCGGGCGAGCAGTACGTC.

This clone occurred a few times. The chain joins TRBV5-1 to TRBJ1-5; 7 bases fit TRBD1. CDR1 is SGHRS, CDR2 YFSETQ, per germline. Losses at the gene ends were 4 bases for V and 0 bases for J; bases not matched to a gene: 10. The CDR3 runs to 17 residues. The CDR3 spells CASSLGMTGTSNQPQHF. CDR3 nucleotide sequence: TGCGCCAGCAGCCTAGGAATGACAGGGACTAGCAATCAGCCCCAGCATTTT.

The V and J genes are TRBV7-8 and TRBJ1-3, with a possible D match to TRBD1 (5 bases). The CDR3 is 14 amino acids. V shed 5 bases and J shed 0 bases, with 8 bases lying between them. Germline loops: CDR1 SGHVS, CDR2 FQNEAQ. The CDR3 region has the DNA TGTGCCAGCAGCCGGGGACTCTCTGGAAACACCATATATTTT. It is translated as CASSRGLSGNTIYF.

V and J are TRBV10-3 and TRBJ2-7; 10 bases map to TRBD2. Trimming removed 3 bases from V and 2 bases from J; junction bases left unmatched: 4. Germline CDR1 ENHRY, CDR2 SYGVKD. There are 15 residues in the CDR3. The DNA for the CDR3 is TGTGCCATCAGTGATCTAGCGGGGGTTACCTACGAGCAGTACTTC. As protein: CAISDLAGVTYEQYF.

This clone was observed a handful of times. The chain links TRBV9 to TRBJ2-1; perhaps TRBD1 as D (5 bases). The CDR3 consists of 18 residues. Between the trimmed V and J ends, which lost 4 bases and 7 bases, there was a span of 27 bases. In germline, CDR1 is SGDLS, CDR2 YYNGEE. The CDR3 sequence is CASSSSAPGRVGKNEQFF. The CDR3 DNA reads TGTGCCAGCAGCTCGAGCGCCCCAGGCAGGGTTGGCAAGAATGAGCAGTTCTTC.

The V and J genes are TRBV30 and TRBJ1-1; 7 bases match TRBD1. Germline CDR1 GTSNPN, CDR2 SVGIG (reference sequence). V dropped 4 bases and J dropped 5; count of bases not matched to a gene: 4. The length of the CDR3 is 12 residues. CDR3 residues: CAWTTGRTEAFF. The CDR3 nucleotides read TGTGCCTGGACGACAGGGCGAACTGAAGCTTTCTTT.

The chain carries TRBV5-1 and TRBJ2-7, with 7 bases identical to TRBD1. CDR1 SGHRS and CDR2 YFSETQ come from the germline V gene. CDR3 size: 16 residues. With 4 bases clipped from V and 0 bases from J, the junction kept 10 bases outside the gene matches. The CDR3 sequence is CASSPGQRISSYEQYF. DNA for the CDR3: TGCGCCAGCAGCCCGGGACAGAGGATATCCTCCTACGAGCAGTACTTC. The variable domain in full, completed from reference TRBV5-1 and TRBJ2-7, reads KAGVTQTPRYLIKTRGQQVTLSCSPISGHRSVSWYQQTPGQGLQFLFEYFSETQRNKGNFPGRFSGRQFSNSRSEMNVSTLELGDSALYLCASSPGQRISSYEQYFGPGTRLTVT.

The DNA for the CDR3 is TGTGCCTGGAGTGCCACAGATACGCAGTATTTT. Translation gives CAWSATDTQYF. V and J are TRBV30 and TRBJ2-3, with D unclear. The CDR3 is 11 amino acids. Germline V gene sequence: CDR1 GTSNPN, CDR2 SVGIG (reference sequence). Deletions cut 1 base from V and 2 bases from J, with 1 base between.

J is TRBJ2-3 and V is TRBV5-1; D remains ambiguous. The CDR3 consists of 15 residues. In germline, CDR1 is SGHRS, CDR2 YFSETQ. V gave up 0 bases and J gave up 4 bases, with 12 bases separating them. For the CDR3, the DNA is TGCGCCAGCAGCTTGGATCACCCTGGCGCAGATACGCAGTATTTT. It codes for CASSLDHPGADTQYF.

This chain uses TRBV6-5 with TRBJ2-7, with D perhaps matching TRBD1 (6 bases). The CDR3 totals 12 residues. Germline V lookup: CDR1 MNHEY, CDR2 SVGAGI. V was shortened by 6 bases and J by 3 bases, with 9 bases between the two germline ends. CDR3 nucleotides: TGTGCCAGCAGAACGGGACACTACGAGCAGTACGTC. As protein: CASRTGHYEQYV.

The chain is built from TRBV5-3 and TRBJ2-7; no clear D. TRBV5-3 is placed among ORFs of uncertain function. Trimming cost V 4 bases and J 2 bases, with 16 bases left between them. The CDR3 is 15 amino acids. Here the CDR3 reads CARSQKKRPPYEQYV. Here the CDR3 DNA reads TGTGCCAGAAGCCAAAAAAAACGGCCTCCCTACGAGCAGTACGTC.

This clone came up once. CDR3 amino acids: CSATQETQYF. The CDR3 DNA is TGCAGTGCTACCCAAGAGACCCAGTACTTC. The chain joins TRBV20-1 to TRBJ2-5, with D unclear. V shed 4 bases and J shed 1 base, with 1 base lying between them. The CDR3 runs to 10 residues. CDR1 is DFQATT, CDR2 SNEGSKA, per germline (reference sequence).

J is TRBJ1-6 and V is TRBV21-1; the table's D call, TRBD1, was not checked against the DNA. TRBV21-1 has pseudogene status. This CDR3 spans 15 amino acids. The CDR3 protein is CASSEQGRCNSPLHF. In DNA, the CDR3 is TGTGCCAGCAGCGAACAGGGAAGGTGTAATTCACCCCTCCACTTT.

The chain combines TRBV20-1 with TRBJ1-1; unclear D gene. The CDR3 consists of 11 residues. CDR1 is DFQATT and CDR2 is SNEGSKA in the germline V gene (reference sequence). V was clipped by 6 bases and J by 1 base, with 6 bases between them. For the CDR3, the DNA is TGCAGTGCCAGTGGGAACACTGAAGCTTTCTTT. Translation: CSASGNTEAFF.

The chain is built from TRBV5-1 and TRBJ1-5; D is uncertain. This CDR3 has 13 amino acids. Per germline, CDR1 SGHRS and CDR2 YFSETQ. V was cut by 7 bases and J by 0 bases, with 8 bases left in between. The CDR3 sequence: CASRRDSNQPQHF. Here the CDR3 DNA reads TGCGCCAGCCGGAGGGATAGCAATCAGCCCCAGCATTTT.